Following are 17 T cell receptor beta chains from one sample sequenced in a study of blood T cell repertoires in COVID-19. Generated by immunoSEQ multiplex PCR, the TCRdb table keeps only in-frame clones and is missing some. The sample includes under 350,000 clones, more than 85% of them seen just once. The specimen sequenced was peripheral blood. The receptors were sampled from a man in his 70s with acute or convalescent COVID-19.

This rearrangement joins TRBV23-1 to TRBJ1-5, with 7 bases fitting TRBD1. TRBV23-1 belongs to the ORF category, with a function that is uncertain. The CDR3 runs 14 residues. Unmatched junction bases numbered 7, after V lost 4 bases and J lost 7 bases. This CDR3 is CASSPDRVGQPQHF. CDR3 sequence (DNA): TGCGCCAGCAGTCCTGACAGGGTAGGCCAGCCCCAGCATTTT.

The chain uses TRBV27 and TRBJ1-2; D perhaps matches TRBD1 (5 bases). CDR1 MNHEY and CDR2 SMNVEV come from the germline V gene (reference sequence). CDR3 length: 17 amino acids. Trimming stripped 0 bases from V and 8 bases from J, with 22 bases between. CDR3 residues: CASSLSGRGRVGAGYTF. The DNA for the CDR3 is TGTGCCAGCAGTTTATCAGGGCGGGGCAGAGTAGGGGCGGGCTACACCTTC.

This chain uses TRBV28 with TRBJ2-7, with 10 positions matching TRBD2. J was trimmed by 4 bases and V by 6 bases; bases with no gene match: 9. CDR1 and CDR2 (germline): MDHEN, SYDVKM. The CDR3 totals 15 residues. The CDR3 DNA reads TGTGCCAGCAGGCGAACTAGCGGGACTTTTTACGAGCAGTACTTC. Its protein product is CASRRTSGTFYEQYF.

This chain links TRBV18 with TRBJ2-6, with unresolved D. Germline assignment: CDR1 KGHSH and CDR2 LQKENI. This CDR3 region has 15 residues. V was trimmed by 2 bases and J by 1 base, leaving 6 bases between them. This chain's CDR3 is CASSPTASGANVLTF. CDR3 in DNA: TGTGCCAGCTCACCAACCGCGTCTGGGGCCAACGTCCTGACTTTC. Full variable domain (missing parts from reference TRBV18 and TRBJ2-6): NAGVMQNPRHLVRRRGQEARLRCSPMKGHSHVYWYRQLPEEGLKFMVYLQKENIIDESGMPKERFSAEFPKEGPSILRIQQVVRGDSAAYFCASSPTASGANVLTFGAGSRLTVL.

This sequence joins TRBV10-3 and TRBJ1-3, with a possible D match to TRBD1 (6 bases). V lost 6 bases and J 4 bases, leaving 13 bases between the germline ends. The germline CDR1 and CDR2 sequences are ENHRY and SYGVKD. The CDR3 is made up of 14 amino acids. The CDR3 loop is CAIRITGRGNTIYF. CDR3 sequence (DNA): TGTGCCATCAGGATTACAGGGCGCGGAAACACCATATATTTT.

The CDR3 DNA sequence: TGTGCCAGCAGCGTAGGCCGGGGGGTGGCCGGGGAGCTGTTTTTT. Its translation is CASSVGRGVAGELFF. The chain links TRBV9 to TRBJ2-2; 7 bases align to TRBD2. Trimming took 0 bases from V and 6 from J; bases not matched to a gene: 5. Germline-derived CDR1 and CDR2 are SGDLS and YYNGEE. The length of the CDR3 is 15 residues.

V usage is TRBV4-3 and J usage is TRBJ2-2; 11 bases fit TRBD2. Germline CDR1 is LGHNA and CDR2 is YSLEER. This CDR3 has 19 amino acids. V dropped 0 bases and J dropped 3; count of bases not matched to a gene: 9. The CDR3 DNA is TGCGCCAGCAGCCAAGAGGCTAGCGGGGGGCCAGTGGACACCGGGGAGCTGTTTTTT. Its translation is CASSQEASGGPVDTGELFF.

V is TRBV5-5 and J is TRBJ2-5; 12 nucleotides line up with TRBD2. CDR3 length: 14 residues. Trimming cost V 10 bases and J 5 bases; bases outside gene matches: 9. Germline V gene data show CDR1 as SGHKS and CDR2 as YYEKEE (reference sequence). CDR3 sequence reads: CAASGGAVHETQYF. Written as DNA, the CDR3 is TGTGCCGCTAGCGGGGGGGCCGTCCATGAGACCCAGTACTTC.

The chain combines TRBV14 with TRBJ1-1, with 8 bases lining up with TRBD1. The CDR3 spans 16 residues. From germline, CDR1 is SGHDN and CDR2 FVKESK. J gave up 3 bases and V 3 bases, and 9 bases lay outside the gene matches. CDR3 sequence reads: CASSQFRTGSDTEAFF. The CDR3 nucleotides are TGTGCCAGCAGCCAGTTCCGGACAGGGTCGGACACTGAAGCTTTCTTT. The full variable domain, rest sourced from reference TRBV14 and TRBJ1-1, is EAGVTQFPSHSVIEKGQTVTLRCDPISGHDNLYWYRRVMGKEIKFLLHFVKESKQDESGMPNNRFLAERTGGTYSTLKVQPAELEDSGVYFCASSQFRTGSDTEAFFGQGTRLTVV.

This clone was recorded a few times. The chain couples TRBV9 to TRBJ1-3, with TRBD1 as a possible D gene (5 bases). The ends were cut back, 0 bases at V and 1 base at J, with 11 bases in the middle. Germline assignment: CDR1 SGDLS and CDR2 YYNGEE. This CDR3 is 16 amino acids long. In DNA, the CDR3 is TGTGCCAGCAGCGTAGCCCCACGGGGGTCTGGAAACACCATATATTTT. Protein sequence: CASSVAPRGSGNTIYF.

This chain links TRBV4-2 with TRBJ2-3; D not certain. Between the trimmed V and J ends, which lost 0 bases and 1 base, there was a span of 8 bases. CDR1 and CDR2 (germline): LGHNA, YNFKEQ. This CDR3 region has 15 residues. The CDR3 bases are TGTGCCAGCAGCCAAGAAGGAACAGGCACAGATACGCAGTATTTT. Protein sequence: CASSQEGTGTDTQYF.

The CDR3 reads CASSPDLNQPQHF. The CDR3 DNA sequence: TGTGCCAGCAGCCCCGACTTGAATCAGCCCCAGCATTTT. J is TRBJ1-5 and V is TRBV11-2, with unresolved D. Germline V gene lookup returns CDR1 SGHAT and CDR2 FQNNGV. There are 13 residues in the CDR3. Deletions cut 5 bases from V and 4 bases from J, with 9 bases between.

This clone was seen just once. The chain joins TRBV28 to TRBJ1-1; D gene ambiguous. The germline V gene has CDR1 MDHEN and CDR2 SYDVKM. V lost 5 bases to trimming and J lost 1 base, with 11 bases between them. The CDR3 loop spans 14 amino acids. As DNA, the CDR3 is TGTGCCAGCAGTCTTGTCCTCGGGAACACTGAAGCTTTCTTT. Encoded protein: CASSLVLGNTEAFF.

This clone is a singleton in its sample. The chain uses TRBV7-2 and TRBJ2-7; D possibly corresponds to TRBD1 (6 bases). The V gene's germline CDR1 is SGHTA and CDR2 FQGNSA. The V end was cut by 1 base, the J end by 3 bases, with 10 bases between. This CDR3 region has 14 residues. As DNA, the CDR3 is TGTGCCAGCAGCTTAGTCGGCAGGGGCTACGAGCAGTACTTC. Its protein product is CASSLVGRGYEQYF.

V is TRBV6-2 or TRBV6-3 and J is TRBJ2-1; 12 nucleotides line up with TRBD2. CDR1 is MNHEY, CDR2 SVGEGT, per germline. The CDR3 sequence is 19 residues long. The V and J ends lost 0 bases and 8 bases, in that order; junction bases with no gene match: 14. CDR3 residues: CASSYSNPRFASGRDEQFF. The CDR3 coding sequence is TGTGCCAGCAGTTACTCGAATCCCCGTTTCGCTAGCGGGAGGGATGAGCAGTTCTTC.

The V call is TRBV7-2, the J call TRBJ2-1; 7 bases line up with TRBD2. The CDR3 has 15 amino acids. V lost 6 bases to trimming and J lost 1 base; unmatched junction nucleotides: 6. CDR1 and CDR2 from the germline V gene are SGHTA and FQGNSA. DNA for the CDR3: TGTGCCAGCAGGGCTAGCGGAACATCCTACAATGAGCAGTTCTTC. Translating it yields CASRASGTSYNEQFF.

V usage is TRBV3-1 (or the pseudogene TRBV3-2) and J usage is TRBJ1-2; 8 bases map to TRBD1. Germline V gene data show CDR1 as LGHDT and CDR2 as YNNKEL (reference sequence). This CDR3 has 15 amino acids. V trimming: 1 base; J trimming: 8 bases; junction bases outside the gene matches: 9. The chain's CDR3 is CASSQVTYRGSGYTF. The CDR3 bases are TGTGCCAGCAGCCAAGTAACTTACAGGGGGTCCGGCTACACCTTC.